This TCR beta chain is from a study of beta chain features in type 1 diabetes. Study-wide context: Analysis included about 110 million sorted cells drawn from all samples. Study results and limitations: Type 1 diabetes patients had moderately but significantly shorter TCRB CDR3s in all four CD4+ subsets.

Turning to this clone: Its specificity is unknown.

The ends lost 3 bases at V and 5 bases at J; junction bases unmatched: 6. Germline V CDR1 and CDR2: MNHEY, SMNVEV (reference sequence). CDR3 length equals 14 residues. The entirety of the isolated RNA underwent reverse transcription, so expressed TCRB transcripts were sequenced. Assay: immunoSEQ multiplex PCR; the TCRdb copy retains only in-frame clones and omits some. The repertoire holds 310,000 or so clones, with over 7% as singletons. This receptor was obtained from a man aged 25 to 45 with type 1 diabetes. The sequencing input was central memory CD4+ T cells from blood. The chain recombines TRBV27 with TRBJ2-7, with TRBD1 matching 8 bases. CDR3 coding DNA: TGTGCCAGCAGTTTCCGACAGGGGTACGACGAGCAGTACTTC. It specifies CASSFRQGYDEQYF.